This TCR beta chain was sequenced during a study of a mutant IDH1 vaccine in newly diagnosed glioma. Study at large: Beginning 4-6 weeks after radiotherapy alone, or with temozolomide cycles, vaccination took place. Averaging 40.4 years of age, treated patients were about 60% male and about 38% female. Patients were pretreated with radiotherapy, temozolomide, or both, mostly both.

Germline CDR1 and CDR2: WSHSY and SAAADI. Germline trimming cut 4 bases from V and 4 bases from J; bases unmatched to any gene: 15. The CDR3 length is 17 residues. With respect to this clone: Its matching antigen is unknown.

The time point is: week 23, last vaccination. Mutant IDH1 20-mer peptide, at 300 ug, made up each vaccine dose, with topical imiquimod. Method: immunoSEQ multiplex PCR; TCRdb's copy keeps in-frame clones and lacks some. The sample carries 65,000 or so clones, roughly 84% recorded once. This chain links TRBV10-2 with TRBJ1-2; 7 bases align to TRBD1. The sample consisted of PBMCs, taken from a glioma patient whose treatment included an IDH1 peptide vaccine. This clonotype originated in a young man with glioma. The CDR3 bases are TGCGCCAGCAGTGCGTTATATGAGGGACAGACAATCTATGGCTACACCTTC. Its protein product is CASSALYEGQTIYGYTF.